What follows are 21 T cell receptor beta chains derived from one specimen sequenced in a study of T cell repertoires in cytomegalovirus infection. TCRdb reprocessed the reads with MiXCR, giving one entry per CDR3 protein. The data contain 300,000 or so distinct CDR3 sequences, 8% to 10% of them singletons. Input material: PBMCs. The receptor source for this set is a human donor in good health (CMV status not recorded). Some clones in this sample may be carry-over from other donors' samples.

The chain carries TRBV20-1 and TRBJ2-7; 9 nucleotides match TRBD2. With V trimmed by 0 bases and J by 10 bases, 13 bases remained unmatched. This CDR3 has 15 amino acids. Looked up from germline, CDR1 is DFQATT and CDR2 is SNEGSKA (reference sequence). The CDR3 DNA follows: TGCAGTGCTAGAGATCGGCGGACTAGCGAAATCCATCAGTACGTC. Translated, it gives CSARDRRTSEIHQYV.

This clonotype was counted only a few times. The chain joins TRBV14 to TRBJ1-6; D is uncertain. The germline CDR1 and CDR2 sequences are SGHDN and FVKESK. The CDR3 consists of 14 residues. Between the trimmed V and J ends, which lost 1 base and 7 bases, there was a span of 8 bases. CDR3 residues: CASSQVDFNSPLHF. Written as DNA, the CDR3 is TGTGCCAGCAGCCAAGTGGACTTCAATTCACCCCTCCACTTT.

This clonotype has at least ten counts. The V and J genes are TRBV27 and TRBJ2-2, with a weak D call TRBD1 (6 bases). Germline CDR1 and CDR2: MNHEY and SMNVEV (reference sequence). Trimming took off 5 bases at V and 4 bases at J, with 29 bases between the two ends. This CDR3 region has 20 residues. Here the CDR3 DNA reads TGTGCCAGCAGTAGAAAGTCTTCACCGGGCACCGACAGGATCACCGGGGAGCTGTTTTTT. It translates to CASSRKSSPGTDRITGELFF.

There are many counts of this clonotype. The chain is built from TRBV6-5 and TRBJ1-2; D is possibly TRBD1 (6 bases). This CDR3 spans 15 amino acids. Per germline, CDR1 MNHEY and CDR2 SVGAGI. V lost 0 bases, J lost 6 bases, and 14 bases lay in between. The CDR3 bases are TGTGCCAGCAGTTACTCCCCGGACAGCTTAGATGGCTACACCTTC. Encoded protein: CASSYSPDSLDGYTF.

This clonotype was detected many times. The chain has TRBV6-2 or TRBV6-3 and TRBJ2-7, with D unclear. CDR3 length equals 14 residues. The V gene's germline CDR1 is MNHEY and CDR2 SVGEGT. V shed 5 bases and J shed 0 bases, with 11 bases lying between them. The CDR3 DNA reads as TGTGCCAGCAGTAGGTCCGGAATCTCCTACGAGCAGTACTTC. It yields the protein CASSRSGISYEQYF.

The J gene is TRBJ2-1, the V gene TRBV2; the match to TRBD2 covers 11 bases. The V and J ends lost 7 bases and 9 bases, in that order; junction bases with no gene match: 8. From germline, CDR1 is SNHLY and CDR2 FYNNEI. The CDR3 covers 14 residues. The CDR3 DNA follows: TGTGCCAGCAATAGCGGGGGGGCTCAGGGTGAGCAGTTCTTC. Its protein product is CASNSGGAQGEQFF. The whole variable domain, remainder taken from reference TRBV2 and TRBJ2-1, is EPEVTQTPSHQVTQMGQEVILRCVPISNHLYFYWYRQILGQKVEFLVSFYNNEISEKSEIFDDQFSVERPDGSNFTLKIRSTKLEDSAMYFCASNSGGAQGEQFFGPGTRLTVL.

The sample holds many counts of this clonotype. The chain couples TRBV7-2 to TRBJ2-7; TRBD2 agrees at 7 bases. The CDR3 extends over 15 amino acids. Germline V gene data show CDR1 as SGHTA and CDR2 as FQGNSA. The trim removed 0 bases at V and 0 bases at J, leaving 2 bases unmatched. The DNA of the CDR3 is TGTGCCAGCAGCTTAGCGCGGGGGAACTCCTACGAGCAGTACGTC. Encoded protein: CASSLARGNSYEQYV.

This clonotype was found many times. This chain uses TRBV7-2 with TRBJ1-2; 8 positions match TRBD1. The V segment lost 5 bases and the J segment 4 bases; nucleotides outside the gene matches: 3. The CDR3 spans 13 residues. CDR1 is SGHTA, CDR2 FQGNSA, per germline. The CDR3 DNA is TGTGCCAGCAGCCCTACAGGGGGCTATGGCTACACCTTC. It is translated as CASSPTGGYGYTF.

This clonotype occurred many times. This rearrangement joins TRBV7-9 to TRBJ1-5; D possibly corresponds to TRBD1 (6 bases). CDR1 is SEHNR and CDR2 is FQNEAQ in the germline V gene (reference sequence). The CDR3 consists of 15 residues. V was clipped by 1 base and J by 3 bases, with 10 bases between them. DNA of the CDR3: TGTGCCAGCAGCTTAGAAGGGGGGTTCAATCAGCCCCAGCATTTT. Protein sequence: CASSLEGGFNQPQHF. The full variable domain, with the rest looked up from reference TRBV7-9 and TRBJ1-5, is DTGVSQNPRHKITKRGQNVTFRCDPISEHNRLYWYRQTLGQGPEFLTYFQNEAQLEKSRLLSDRFSAERPKGSFSTLEIQRTEQGDSAMYLCASSLEGGFNQPQHFGDGTRLSIL.

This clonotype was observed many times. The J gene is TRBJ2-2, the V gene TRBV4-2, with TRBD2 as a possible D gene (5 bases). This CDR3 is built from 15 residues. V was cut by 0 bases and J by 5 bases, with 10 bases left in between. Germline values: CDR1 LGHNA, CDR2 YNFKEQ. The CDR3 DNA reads TGTGCCAGCAGCCAAGAGGGTCCGGGGACCGGGGAGCTGTTTTTT. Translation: CASSQEGPGTGELFF.

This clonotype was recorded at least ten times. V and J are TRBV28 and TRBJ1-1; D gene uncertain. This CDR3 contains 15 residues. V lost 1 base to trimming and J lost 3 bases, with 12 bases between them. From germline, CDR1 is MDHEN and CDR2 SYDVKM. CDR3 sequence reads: CASSLLRVAHTEAFF. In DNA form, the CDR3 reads TGTGCCAGCAGTTTATTGCGGGTCGCCCACACTGAAGCTTTCTTT. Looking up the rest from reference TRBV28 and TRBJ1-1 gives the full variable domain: DVKVTQSSRYLVKRTGEKVFLECVQDMDHENMFWYRQDPGLGLRLIYFSYDVKMKEKGDIPEGYSVSREKKERFSLILESASTNQTSMYLCASSLLRVAHTEAFFGQGTRLTVV.

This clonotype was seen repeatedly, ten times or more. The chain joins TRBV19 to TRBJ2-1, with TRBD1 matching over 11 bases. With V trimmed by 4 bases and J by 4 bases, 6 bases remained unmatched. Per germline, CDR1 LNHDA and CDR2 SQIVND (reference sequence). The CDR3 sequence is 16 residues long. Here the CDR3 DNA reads TGTGCCAGTAGTAGCCTGGACAGGGGGCAGTACAATGAGCAGTTCTTC. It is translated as CASSSLDRGQYNEQFF.

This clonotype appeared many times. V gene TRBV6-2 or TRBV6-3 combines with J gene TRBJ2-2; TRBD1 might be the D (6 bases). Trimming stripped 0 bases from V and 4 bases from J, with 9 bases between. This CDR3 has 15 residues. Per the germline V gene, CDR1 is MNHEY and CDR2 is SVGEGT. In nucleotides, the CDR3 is TGTGCCAGCAGTTACTCGAGGGGGAGCACCGGGGAGCTGTTTTTT. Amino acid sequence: CASSYSRGSTGELFF.

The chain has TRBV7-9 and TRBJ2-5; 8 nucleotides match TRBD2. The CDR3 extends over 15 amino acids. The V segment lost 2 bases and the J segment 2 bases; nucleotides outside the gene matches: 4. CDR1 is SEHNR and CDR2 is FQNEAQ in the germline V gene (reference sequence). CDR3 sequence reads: CASSLTAGGQETQYF. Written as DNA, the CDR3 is TGTGCCAGCAGCTTAACGGCGGGGGGACAAGAGACCCAGTACTTC.

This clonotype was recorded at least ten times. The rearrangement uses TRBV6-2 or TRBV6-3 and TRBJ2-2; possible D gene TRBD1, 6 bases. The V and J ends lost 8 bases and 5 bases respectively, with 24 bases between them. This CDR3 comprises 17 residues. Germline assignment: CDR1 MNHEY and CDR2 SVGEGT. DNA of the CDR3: TGTGCCAGCGGAGTCCCCCCCGGACAGTTAGAGACCGGGGAGCTGTTTTTT. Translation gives CASGVPPGQLETGELFF.

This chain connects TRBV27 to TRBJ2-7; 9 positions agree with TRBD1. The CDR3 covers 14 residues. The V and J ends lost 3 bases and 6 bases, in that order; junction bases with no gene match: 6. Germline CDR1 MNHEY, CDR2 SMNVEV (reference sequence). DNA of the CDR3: TGTGCCAGCAGTTTTCCGGGACAGGGATCCGAGCAGTACTTC. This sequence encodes CASSFPGQGSEQYF.

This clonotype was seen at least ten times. The CDR3 DNA follows: TGCAGTGCTAGGGCGGGGGCGAGGGGATCACCCCTCCACTTT. This codes for CSARAGARGSPLHF. This sequence joins TRBV20-1 and TRBJ1-6; D is possibly TRBD1 (6 bases). Germline CDR1 is DFQATT and CDR2 is SNEGSKA (reference sequence). The CDR3 contains 14 residues. Trimming cost V 3 bases and J 10 bases, with 16 bases left between them.

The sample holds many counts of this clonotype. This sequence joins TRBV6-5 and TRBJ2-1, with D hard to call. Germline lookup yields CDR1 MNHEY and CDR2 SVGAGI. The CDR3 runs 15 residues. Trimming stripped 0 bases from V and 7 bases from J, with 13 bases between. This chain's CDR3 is CASSYSGILRNEQFF. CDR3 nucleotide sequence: TGTGCCAGCAGTTACTCCGGCATCCTGAGGAATGAGCAGTTCTTC.

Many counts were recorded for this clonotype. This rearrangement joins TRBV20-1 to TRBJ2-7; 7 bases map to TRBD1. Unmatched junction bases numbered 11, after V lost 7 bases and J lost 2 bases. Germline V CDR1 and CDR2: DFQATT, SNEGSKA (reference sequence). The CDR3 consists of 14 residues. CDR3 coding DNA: TGCAGTGGAGAGGGGGACAGTGGTCCCTACGAGCAGTACTTC. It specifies CSGEGDSGPYEQYF.

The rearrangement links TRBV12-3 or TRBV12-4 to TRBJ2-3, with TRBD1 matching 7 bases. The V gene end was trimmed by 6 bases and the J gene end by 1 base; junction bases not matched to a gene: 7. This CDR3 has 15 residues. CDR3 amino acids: CASSTGDEGTDTQYF. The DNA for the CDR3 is TGTGCCAGCAGCACAGGGGACGAGGGCACAGATACGCAGTATTTT.

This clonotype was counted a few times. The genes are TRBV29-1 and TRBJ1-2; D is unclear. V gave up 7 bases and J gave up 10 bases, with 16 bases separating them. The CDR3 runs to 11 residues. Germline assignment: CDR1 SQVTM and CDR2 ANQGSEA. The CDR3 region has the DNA TGCAGCGCTACCGCGGGAGCCGCCTACACCTTC. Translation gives CSATAGAAYTF.